The clone carrying this T cell receptor beta chain has a single count. The assay was immunoSEQ multiplex PCR, and TCRdb's table has in-frame clones only and misses some. The profile shows about 70,000 clones, 80% of them singletons. The data stem from a study of blood T cell repertoires in COVID-19. Study summary: Samples of COVID-19 (acute and convalescent) were obtained from the United States, Italy and Spain.

V was shortened by 1 base and J by 4 bases, with 13 bases between the two germline ends. Per the germline V gene, CDR1 is MNHNS and CDR2 is SASEGT. CDR3 size: 15 residues. This receptor was taken from a man aged 70 or older who had recovered from COVID-19. Sequencing input: peripheral blood. The rearrangement uses TRBV6-1 and TRBJ1-2; D is uncertain. DNA of the CDR3: TGTGCCAGCAGTGAAGGTTTGGAGGTCCCCTATGGCTACACCTTC. The encoded protein is CASSEGLEVPYGYTF.